A single sample gave rise to the 5 T cell receptor beta chains below, sequenced in a study of blood T cell repertoires in COVID-19. Profiled with immunoSEQ multiplex PCR; TCRdb holds only in-frame clones, not every one. This sample carries about 140,000 clones, 65% to 80% of them seen once, and the ten largest clones take approximately 3.6%. Sequenced material: peripheral blood. The receptors shown here come from a man between 60 and 75 years old with acute or convalescent COVID-19.

CDR3 sequence (DNA): TGTGCCAGCTCACCGGACAGACGCCCTGGAAACACCATATATTTT. Amino acid sequence: CASSPDRRPGNTIYF. This chain joins TRBV18 and TRBJ1-3, with a tentative D call TRBD1 (6 bases). Germline assignment: CDR1 KGHSH and CDR2 LQKENI. The CDR3 totals 15 residues. Trimming shortened V by 3 bases and J by 2 bases, and 11 bases separated the two germline ends.

The V gene is TRBV2, the J gene TRBJ2-1; 8 bases fit TRBD2. This CDR3 is built from 14 residues. V dropped 7 bases and J dropped 4; count of bases not matched to a gene: 6. Germline-derived CDR1 and CDR2 are SNHLY and FYNNEI. The DNA of the CDR3 is TGTGCCAGCATAAGGCGGGAGGTGTACAATGAGCAGTTCTTC. As protein: CASIRREVYNEQFF. Supplemented by reference TRBV2 and TRBJ2-1, the full variable domain reads EPEVTQTPSHQVTQMGQEVILRCVPISNHLYFYWYRQILGQKVEFLVSFYNNEISEKSEIFDDQFSVERPDGSNFTLKIRSTKLEDSAMYFCASIRREVYNEQFFGPGTRLTVL.

The chain recombines TRBV7-6 with TRBJ2-2; TRBD2 aligns across 9 bases. This CDR3 is built from 16 residues. Germline assignment: CDR1 SGHVS and CDR2 FNYEAQ. Losses at the gene ends were 5 bases for V and 7 bases for J; bases not matched to a gene: 11. The CDR3 loop is CASSLGHSGSVGELFF. The CDR3 nucleotides are TGTGCCAGCAGCCTCGGACATAGCGGGAGCGTCGGGGAGCTGTTTTTT.

The V call is TRBV6-5, the J call TRBJ1-4; D gene uncertain. The CDR3 totals 15 residues. The V gene's germline CDR1 is MNHEY and CDR2 SVGAGI. Trimming shortened V by 5 bases and J by 3 bases, and 13 bases separated the two germline ends. In nucleotides, the CDR3 is TGTGCCAGCAGTACACCGACGGAGTCTAATGAAAAACTGTTTTTT. The encoded protein is CASSTPTESNEKLFF.

The rearrangement links TRBV15 to TRBJ1-1; no clear D gene. Germline CDR1 and CDR2: LNHNV and YYDKDF (reference sequence). The CDR3 runs 14 residues. V lost 4 bases and J 0 bases, leaving 9 bases between the germline ends. The CDR3 here is CATSTGQMNTEAFF. In DNA form, the CDR3 reads TGTGCCACCAGCACTGGCCAGATGAACACTGAAGCTTTCTTT.